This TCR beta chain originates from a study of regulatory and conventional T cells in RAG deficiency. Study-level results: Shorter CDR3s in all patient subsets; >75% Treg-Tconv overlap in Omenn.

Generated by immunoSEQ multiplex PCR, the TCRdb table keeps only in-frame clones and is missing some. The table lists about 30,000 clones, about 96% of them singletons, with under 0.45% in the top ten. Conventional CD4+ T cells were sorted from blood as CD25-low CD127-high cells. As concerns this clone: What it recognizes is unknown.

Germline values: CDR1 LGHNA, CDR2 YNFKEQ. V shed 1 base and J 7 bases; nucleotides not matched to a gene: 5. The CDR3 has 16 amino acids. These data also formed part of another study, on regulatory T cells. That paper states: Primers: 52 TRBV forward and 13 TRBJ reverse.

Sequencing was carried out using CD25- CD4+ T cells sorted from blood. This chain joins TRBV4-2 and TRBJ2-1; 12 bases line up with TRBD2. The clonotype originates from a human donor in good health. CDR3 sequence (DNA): TGTGCCAGCAGCCAAGGTCCTAGCGGGAGGGTGAATGAGCAGTTCTTC. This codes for CASSQGPSGRVNEQFF.